Shown below are 32 T cell receptor beta chains from a single sample sequenced in a study of early T cells in non-severe SARS-CoV-2 infection. TCRdb recomputed calls from the 5' RACE reads with MiXCR, one row per CDR3 protein. This table has just under 60,000 distinct CDR3 sequences, around 10% appearing once. Sequenced sample: whole blood. Source of these receptors: an adult who was a healthcare worker with PCR-confirmed SARS-CoV-2 infection or an uninfected control (not recorded which).

This clonotype showed up many times. The V gene is TRBV9, the J gene TRBJ1-1; a weak D match, TRBD1 (5 bases). The CDR3 has 15 residues. Germline lookup yields CDR1 SGDLS and CDR2 YYNGEE. The V gene lost 0 bases and the J gene lost 1 base, with 10 bases spanning the gap. The CDR3 region has the DNA TGTGCCAGCAGCGTAGAGGCAGGGCAGAACACTGAAGCTTTCTTT. Translation: CASSVEAGQNTEAFF.

This clonotype has ten or more counts. The J gene is TRBJ1-1, the V gene TRBV5-1, with D hard to call. V lost 7 bases to trimming and J lost 6 bases, with 19 bases between them. Germline V lookup: CDR1 SGHRS, CDR2 YFSETQ. This CDR3 is built from 14 residues. The CDR3 sequence is CASRRTGYPPEAFF. CDR3 in DNA: TGCGCCAGCCGGAGGACGGGGTACCCACCTGAAGCTTTCTTT. Full variable domain (outside the CDR3, taken from reference TRBV5-1 and TRBJ1-1): KAGVTQTPRYLIKTRGQQVTLSCSPISGHRSVSWYQQTPGQGLQFLFEYFSETQRNKGNFPGRFSGRQFSNSRSEMNVSTLELGDSALYLCASRRTGYPPEAFFGQGTRLTVV.

This clonotype was observed a handful of times. The rearrangement links TRBV27 to TRBJ1-2, with D unresolved. CDR1 is MNHEY, CDR2 SMNVEV, per germline (reference sequence). Trimming stripped 3 bases from V and 5 bases from J, with 7 bases between. The CDR3 runs 12 residues. The CDR3 protein is CASSFSGYGYTF. The CDR3 coding sequence is TGTGCCAGCAGTTTTTCGGGGTATGGCTACACCTTC.

This clonotype was picked up many times. The V and J genes are TRBV6-2 or TRBV6-3 and TRBJ2-3; D is possibly TRBD1 or TRBD2 (5 bases each). CDR1 MNHEY and CDR2 SVGEGT come from the germline V gene. CDR3 length equals 16 residues. V gave up 2 bases and J gave up 2 bases, with 14 bases separating them. The DNA of the CDR3 is TGTGCCAGCAGTTACCCCGAGGGGCTGCCCACAGATACGCAGTATTTT. This encodes CASSYPEGLPTDTQYF.

Ten or more counts support this clonotype. CDR3 sequence: CASSKPPGQGTGELFF. As DNA, the CDR3 is TGTGCCAGCAGTAAACCACCGGGACAGGGAACCGGGGAGCTGTTTTTT. The V gene is TRBV5-4, the J gene TRBJ2-2; TRBD1 matches at 9 bases. Losses at the gene ends were 5 bases for V and 5 bases for J; bases not matched to a gene: 10. In germline, CDR1 is SGHNT, CDR2 YYREEE (reference sequence). The CDR3 loop spans 16 amino acids.

This clonotype was picked up many times. The chain is built from TRBV6-5 and TRBJ2-6, with TRBD1 matching over 12 bases. Unmatched junction bases numbered 4, after V lost 8 bases and J lost 2 bases. Germline V gives CDR1 MNHEY, CDR2 SVGAGI. CDR3 length: 16 residues. DNA of the CDR3: TGTGCCAGCCGGGGACAGGGGGCGACTGGGGCCAACGTCCTGACTTTC. It translates to CASRGQGATGANVLTF.

Regarding this clonotype: Being one base from a much bigger clone, this may be a read error. The J gene is TRBJ2-7, the V gene TRBV12-3 or TRBV12-4, with a weak D call TRBD2 (5 bases). The CDR3 spans 13 residues. Trimming cost V 2 bases and J 3 bases, with 8 bases left between them. CDR3: CASSLRTGYEQYF. CDR3 DNA sequence: TGTGCCAGCAGTTTAAGGACTGGCTACGAGCAGTACTTC.

V usage is TRBV29-1 and J usage is TRBJ1-4, with D possibly TRBD1 on 6 matching bases. The ends were cut back, 5 bases at V and 4 bases at J, with 17 bases in the middle. CDR1 and CDR2 (germline): SQVTM, ANQGSEA. The CDR3 covers 15 residues. Here the CDR3 DNA reads TGCAGCGTTAAGACTCGGACAGACAGTAATGAAAAACTGTTTTTT. Translation: CSVKTRTDSNEKLFF.

In its sample, this clonotype was seen a few times. This chain uses TRBV6-2 or TRBV6-3 with TRBJ1-5; 11 bases fit TRBD1. The germline V gene has CDR1 MNHEY and CDR2 SVGEGT. The CDR3 runs 12 residues. V lost 6 bases and J lost 11; bases outside the gene matches: 3. CDR3 in DNA: TGTGCCAGCAGGGACAGGGGGCGAGCCCAGCATTTT. Its protein product is CASRDRGRAQHF.

This clonotype was picked up many times. This chain uses TRBV29-1 with TRBJ2-1; D is perhaps TRBD1 (5 bases). V dropped 4 bases and J dropped 2 bases, with 15 bases sitting between them. Per the germline V gene, CDR1 is SQVTM and CDR2 is ANQGSEA. The CDR3 has 15 amino acids. The CDR3 sequence is CSVVLQGRAYNEQFF. The CDR3 nucleotides are TGCAGCGTTGTTCTTCAGGGTAGAGCCTACAATGAGCAGTTCTTC.

This clonotype showed up many times. The CDR3 nucleotides read TGTGCCACCAGTGAGCCCCGGGGGCCGAACACCGGGGAGCTGTTTTTT. Translation: CATSEPRGPNTGELFF. V usage is TRBV24-1 and J usage is TRBJ2-2; D might be TRBD1 or TRBD2, each matching 6 bases. The CDR3 is 16 amino acids. The V end was cut by 4 bases, the J end by 0 bases, with 11 bases between. Germline V lookup: CDR1 KGHDR, CDR2 SFDVKD.

In its sample, this clonotype was seen a few times. The chain carries TRBV20-1 and TRBJ1-1; D is undetermined. Deletions cut 6 bases from V and 0 bases from J, with 11 bases between. In germline, CDR1 is DFQATT, CDR2 SNEGSKA (reference sequence). The CDR3 runs to 13 residues. CDR3 sequence: CSAPDNMNTEAFF. The CDR3 DNA follows: TGCAGTGCGCCGGATAATATGAACACTGAAGCTTTCTTT.

This clonotype came up many times. The CDR3 DNA sequence: TGTGCCAGCAGCGTAAATTCAGGTTTGCAAGAGACCCAGTACTTC. Translated: CASSVNSGLQETQYF. This chain joins TRBV9 and TRBJ2-5; D is unclear. CDR1 SGDLS and CDR2 YYNGEE come from the germline V gene. The length of the CDR3 is 15 residues. V dropped 1 base and J dropped 2 bases, with 12 bases sitting between them.

This clonotype occurred a few times. J is TRBJ2-7 and V is TRBV29-1; D may be TRBD1 or TRBD2 (5 bases each). The CDR3 consists of 17 residues. V shed 2 bases and J shed 1 base, with 21 bases lying between them. Germline CDR1 reads SQVTM; CDR2 reads ANQGSEA. CDR3 in amino acids: CSVEYPESGRGSYEQYF. CDR3 in DNA: TGCAGCGTTGAATACCCCGAATCAGGGCGCGGGTCCTACGAGCAGTACTTC.

This clonotype has ten or more counts. The chain is built from TRBV2 and TRBJ1-6; D call uncertain. Germline-derived CDR1 and CDR2 are SNHLY and FYNNEI. Trimming removed 4 bases at V and 7 bases at J, with 11 bases between. This CDR3 spans 14 amino acids. CDR3 in DNA: TGTGCCAGCAGTGCAGAAGGGTACAATTCACCCCTCCACTTT. Translation gives CASSAEGYNSPLHF.

This clonotype was observed at least ten times. V usage is TRBV4-3 and J usage is TRBJ2-3; the match to TRBD1 covers 8 bases. Germline V gives CDR1 LGHNA, CDR2 YSLEER. The CDR3 spans 15 residues. J was trimmed by 3 bases and V by 6 bases; bases with no gene match: 8. The DNA for the CDR3 is TGCGCCAGCAGTCATCAGGGGGCGACGACAGATACGCAGTATTTT. It encodes CASSHQGATTDTQYF.

This clonotype was counted a few times. This chain links TRBV24-1 with TRBJ2-1; D is perhaps TRBD2 (6 bases). CDR3 size: 13 residues. Germline CDR1 is KGHDR and CDR2 is SFDVKD. V dropped 9 bases and J dropped 4 bases, with 12 bases sitting between them. The CDR3 nucleotides are TGTGCCACCGGCGGGATTTCATACAATGAGCAGTTCTTC. Residues: CATGGISYNEQFF.

This clonotype has a count of ten or more. CDR3 loop: CASSRLREVTEAFF. The CDR3 DNA follows: TGTGCCAGCAGTAGACTCAGAGAGGTTACTGAAGCTTTCTTT. J is TRBJ1-1 and V is TRBV6-5; D gene uncertain. The CDR3 covers 14 residues. The V end lost 5 bases, the J end lost 5 bases, and 15 bases lay between the germline ends. Per germline, CDR1 MNHEY and CDR2 SVGAGI.

This clonotype has a count of ten or more. This chain uses TRBV7-9 with TRBJ2-1; no firm D call. Germline CDR1 and CDR2: SEHNR and FQNEAQ (reference sequence). The CDR3 is 16 residues long. Trimming took off 1 base at V and 2 bases at J, with 12 bases between the two ends. CDR3 sequence reads: CASSLGADETYNEQFF. The CDR3 DNA is TGTGCCAGCAGCTTAGGGGCGGACGAGACCTACAATGAGCAGTTCTTC. Full variable domain (rest looked up from reference TRBV7-9 and TRBJ2-1): DTGVSQNPRHKITKRGQNVTFRCDPISEHNRLYWYRQTLGQGPEFLTYFQNEAQLEKSRLLSDRFSAERPKGSFSTLEIQRTEQGDSAMYLCASSLGADETYNEQFFGPGTRLTVL.

This clonotype occurred a few times. The CDR3 loop reads CASSPGGGHTDTQYF. Written as DNA, the CDR3 is TGTGCCAGCAGCCCAGGAGGGGGGCACACAGATACGCAGTATTTT. This chain connects TRBV7-2 to TRBJ2-3; D assignment may be TRBD1 or TRBD2 (6 bases each). Germline loops: CDR1 SGHTA, CDR2 FQGNSA. V dropped 5 bases and J dropped 2 bases, with 14 bases sitting between them. This CDR3 is 15 amino acids long. The full variable domain, rest sourced from reference TRBV7-2 and TRBJ2-3, is GAGVSQSPSNKVTEKGKDVELRCDPISGHTALYWYRQSLGQGLEFLIYFQGNSAPDKSGLPSDRFSAERTGGSVSTLTIQRTQQEDSAVYLCASSPGGGHTDTQYFGPGTRLTVL.

V is TRBV27 and J is TRBJ2-1, with 8 bases fitting TRBD2. This CDR3 comprises 14 residues. V dropped 4 bases and J dropped 6; count of bases not matched to a gene: 5. From germline, CDR1 is MNHEY and CDR2 SMNVEV (reference sequence). The CDR3 is CASSSGLASNEQFF. The CDR3 bases are TGTGCCAGCAGTTCCGGACTAGCATCCAATGAGCAGTTCTTC.

This clonotype came up many times. The J gene is TRBJ2-5, the V gene TRBV20-1, with D unresolved. The V end was cut by 2 bases, the J end by 3 bases, with 13 bases between. CDR1 is DFQATT, CDR2 SNEGSKA, per germline (reference sequence). CDR3 size: 14 residues. The DNA of the CDR3 is TGCAGTGCTAGAAACCCTACGGAAAAAGAGACCCAGTACTTC. Translating it yields CSARNPTEKETQYF.

The chain joins TRBV20-1 to TRBJ1-4; no reliable D call. The germline gives CDR1 DFQATT, CDR2 SNEGSKA (reference sequence). There are 13 residues in the CDR3. The V gene lost 1 base and the J gene lost 5 bases, with 8 bases spanning the gap. The DNA for the CDR3 is TGCAGTGCTAGAGGTGACGCCAATGAAAAACTGTTTTTT. Residues: CSARGDANEKLFF.

Only a few counts were recorded for this clonotype. The J gene is TRBJ2-7, the V gene TRBV4-3; TRBD1 might be the D (5 bases). V was trimmed by 4 bases and J by 2 bases, leaving 9 bases between them. The germline V gene has CDR1 LGHNA and CDR2 YSLEER. The CDR3 consists of 13 residues. The CDR3 loop reads CASSPGIAYEQYF. CDR3 sequence (DNA): TGCGCCAGCAGCCCAGGGATCGCCTACGAGCAGTACTTC.

V is TRBV5-1 and J is TRBJ2-7; TRBD2 matches 9 bases. In germline, CDR1 is SGHRS, CDR2 YFSETQ. V was clipped by 4 bases and J by 0 bases; unmatched bases: 2. This CDR3 has 14 residues. The CDR3 DNA sequence: TGCGCCAGCAGCGGTAGCGGGAGCTCCTACGAGCAGTACTTC. Translation gives CASSGSGSSYEQYF.

This chain's CDR3 is CASSLGAGDEQYF. DNA for the CDR3: TGTGCCAGCAGCCTCGGGGCGGGGGACGAGCAGTACTTC. This chain connects TRBV11-2 to TRBJ2-7; 7 bases agree with TRBD2. CDR3 size: 13 residues. Germline V gives CDR1 SGHAT, CDR2 FQNNGV. After removal of 5 bases from V and 5 bases from J, the junction contained 6 bases not matched to a gene.

J is TRBJ2-1 and V is TRBV9; 7 bases map to TRBD2. This CDR3 has 12 residues. Germline CDR1 is SGDLS and CDR2 is YYNGEE. The V gene end was trimmed by 4 bases and the J gene end by 10 bases; junction bases not matched to a gene: 5. CDR3 region: CASSNREDEQFF. The DNA of the CDR3 is TGTGCCAGCAGCAACCGGGAGGACGAGCAGTTCTTC.

This chain's CDR3 is CASKSSGETQYF. The CDR3 nucleotides are TGTGCCAGCAAATCATCGGGGGAGACCCAGTACTTC. The J gene is TRBJ2-5, the V gene TRBV6-1; a weak D match, TRBD2 (5 bases). V was pared by 7 bases and J by 5 bases, with 11 bases between. The CDR3 sequence is 12 residues long. Looked up from germline, CDR1 is MNHNS and CDR2 is SASEGT.

This clonotype was found a few times. V usage is TRBV20-1 and J usage is TRBJ1-4; no firm D call. The CDR3 is 16 amino acids. Germline assignment: CDR1 DFQATT and CDR2 SNEGSKA (reference sequence). Trimming took off 1 base at V and 5 bases at J, with 17 bases between the two ends. The CDR3 bases are TGCAGTGCTAGAGGTGTAGGGCGGGCACAGAATGAAAAACTGTTTTTT. Its protein is CSARGVGRAQNEKLFF.

In its sample, this clonotype was seen a few times. The rearrangement joins TRBV28 to TRBJ2-7; TRBD1 matches 11 bases. Trimming at V came to 5 bases and at J to 3 bases, leaving 6 bases not matched to a gene. Germline lookup yields CDR1 MDHEN and CDR2 SYDVKM. This CDR3 is built from 15 residues. CDR3 protein: CASSHGTGGGYEQYF. CDR3 in DNA: TGTGCCAGCAGTCACGGGACAGGGGGTGGCTACGAGCAGTACTTC.

This clonotype came up many times. The chain uses TRBV12-3 or TRBV12-4 and TRBJ1-2; perhaps TRBD1 as D (6 bases). With 6 bases removed from V and 1 base from J, the gap between germline ends came to 24 bases. This CDR3 is built from 18 residues. CDR3 protein: CASSSRGGPSSVNYGYTF. The CDR3 nucleotides read TGTGCCAGCAGCTCGAGGGGGGGACCTTCGTCCGTTAACTATGGCTACACCTTC.

This clonotype was found many times. The chain couples TRBV6-2 or TRBV6-3 to TRBJ1-1; TRBD1 is a possible D gene (6 bases). Per germline, CDR1 MNHEY and CDR2 SVGEGT. CDR3 length: 18 amino acids. V gave up 2 bases and J gave up 6 bases, with 25 bases separating them. This CDR3 reads CASSYPDGTLIHGAEAFF. DNA of the CDR3: TGTGCCAGCAGTTACCCCGACGGGACACTGATTCACGGGGCTGAAGCTTTCTTT.